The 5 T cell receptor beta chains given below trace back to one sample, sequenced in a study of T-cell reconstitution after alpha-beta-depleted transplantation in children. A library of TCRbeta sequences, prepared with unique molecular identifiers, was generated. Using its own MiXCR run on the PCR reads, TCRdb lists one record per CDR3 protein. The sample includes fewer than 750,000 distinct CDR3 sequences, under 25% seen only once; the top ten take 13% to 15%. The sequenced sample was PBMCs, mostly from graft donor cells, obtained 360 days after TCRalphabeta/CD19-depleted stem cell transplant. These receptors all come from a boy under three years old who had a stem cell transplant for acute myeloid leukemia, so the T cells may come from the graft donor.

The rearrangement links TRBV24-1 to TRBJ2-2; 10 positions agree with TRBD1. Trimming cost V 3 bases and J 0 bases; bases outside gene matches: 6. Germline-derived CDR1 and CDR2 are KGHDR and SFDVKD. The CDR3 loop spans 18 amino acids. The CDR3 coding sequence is TGTGCCACCAGTGATACTCTGACAGGGGGCGCGAACACCGGGGAGCTGTTTTTT. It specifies CATSDTLTGGANTGELFF.

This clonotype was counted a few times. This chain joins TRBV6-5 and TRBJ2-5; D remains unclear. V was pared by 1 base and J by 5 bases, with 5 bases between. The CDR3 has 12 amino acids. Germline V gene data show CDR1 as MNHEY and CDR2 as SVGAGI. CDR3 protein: CASSYFGETQYF. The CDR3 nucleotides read TGTGCCAGCAGTTACTTTGGGGAGACCCAGTACTTC.

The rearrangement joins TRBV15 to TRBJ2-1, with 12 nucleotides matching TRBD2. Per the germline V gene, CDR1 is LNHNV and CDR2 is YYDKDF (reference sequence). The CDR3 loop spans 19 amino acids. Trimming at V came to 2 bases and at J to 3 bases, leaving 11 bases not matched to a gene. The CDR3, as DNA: TGTGCCACCAGCAGACAAGGGCCCGGGACTAGCGGGTTCTACAATGAGCAGTTCTTC. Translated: CATSRQGPGTSGFYNEQFF.

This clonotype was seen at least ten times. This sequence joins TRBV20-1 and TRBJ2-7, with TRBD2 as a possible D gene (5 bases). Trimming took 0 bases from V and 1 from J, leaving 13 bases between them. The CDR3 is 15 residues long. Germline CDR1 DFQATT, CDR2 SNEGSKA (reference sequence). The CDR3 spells CSARDSGRRSYEQYF. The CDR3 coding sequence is TGCAGTGCTAGAGATTCCGGCAGGAGGTCCTACGAGCAGTACTTC.

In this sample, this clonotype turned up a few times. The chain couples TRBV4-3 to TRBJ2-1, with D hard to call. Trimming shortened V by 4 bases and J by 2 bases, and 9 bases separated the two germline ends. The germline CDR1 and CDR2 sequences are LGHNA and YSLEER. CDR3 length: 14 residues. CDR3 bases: TGCGCCAGCAGCCCCCGGGCCCCCTACAATGAGCAGTTCTTC. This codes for CASSPRAPYNEQFF.